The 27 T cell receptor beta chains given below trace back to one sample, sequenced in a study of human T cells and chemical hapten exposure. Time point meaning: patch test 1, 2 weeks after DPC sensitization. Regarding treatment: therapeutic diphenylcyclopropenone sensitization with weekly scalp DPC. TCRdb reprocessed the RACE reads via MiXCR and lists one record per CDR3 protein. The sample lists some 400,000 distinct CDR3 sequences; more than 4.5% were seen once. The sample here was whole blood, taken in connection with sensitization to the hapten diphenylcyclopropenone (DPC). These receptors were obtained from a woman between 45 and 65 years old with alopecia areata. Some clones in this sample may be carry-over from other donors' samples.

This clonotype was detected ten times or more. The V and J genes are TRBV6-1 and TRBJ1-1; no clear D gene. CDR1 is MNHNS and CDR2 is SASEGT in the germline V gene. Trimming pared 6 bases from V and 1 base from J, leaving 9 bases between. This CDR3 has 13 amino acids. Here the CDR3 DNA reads TGTGCCAGCAGCTCGACATGGAACACTGAAGCTTTCTTT. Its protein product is CASSSTWNTEAFF.

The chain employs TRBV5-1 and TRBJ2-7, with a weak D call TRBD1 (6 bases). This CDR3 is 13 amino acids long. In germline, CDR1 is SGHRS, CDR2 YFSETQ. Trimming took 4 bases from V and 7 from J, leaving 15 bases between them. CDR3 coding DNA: TGCGCCAGCAGCATAGCAGGAACAGGGGAGCAGTACTTC. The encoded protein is CASSIAGTGEQYF.

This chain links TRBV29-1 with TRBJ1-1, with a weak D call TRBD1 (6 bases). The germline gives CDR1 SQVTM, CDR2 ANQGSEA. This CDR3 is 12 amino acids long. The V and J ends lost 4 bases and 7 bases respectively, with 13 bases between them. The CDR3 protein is CSVASLGGEAFF. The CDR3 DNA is TGCAGCGTTGCTTCTTTAGGGGGTGAAGCTTTCTTT.

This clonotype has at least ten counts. The CDR3 DNA reads TGTGCCAGCAGTGTTACGTACCAAGAGACCCAGTACTTC. Amino acid sequence: CASSVTYQETQYF. The chain links TRBV6-1 to TRBJ2-5; D remains unclear. With 4 bases removed from V and 0 bases from J, the gap between germline ends came to 6 bases. The germline CDR1 and CDR2 sequences are MNHNS and SASEGT. This CDR3 is 13 amino acids long.

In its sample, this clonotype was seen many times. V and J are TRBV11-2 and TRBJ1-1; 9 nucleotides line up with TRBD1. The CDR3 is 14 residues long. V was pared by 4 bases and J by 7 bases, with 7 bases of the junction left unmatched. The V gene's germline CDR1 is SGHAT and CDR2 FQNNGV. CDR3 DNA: TGTGCCAGCAGCTCGAATACAGGGGGCTATGAAGCTTTCTTT. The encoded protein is CASSSNTGGYEAFF.

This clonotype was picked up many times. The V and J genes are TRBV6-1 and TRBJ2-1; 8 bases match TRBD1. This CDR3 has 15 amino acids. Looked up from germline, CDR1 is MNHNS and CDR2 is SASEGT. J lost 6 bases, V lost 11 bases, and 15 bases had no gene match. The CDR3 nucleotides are TGTGCCTTAGCCTGGGGGGACAGGTCTCCCAATGAGCAGTTCTTC. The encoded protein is CALAWGDRSPNEQFF.

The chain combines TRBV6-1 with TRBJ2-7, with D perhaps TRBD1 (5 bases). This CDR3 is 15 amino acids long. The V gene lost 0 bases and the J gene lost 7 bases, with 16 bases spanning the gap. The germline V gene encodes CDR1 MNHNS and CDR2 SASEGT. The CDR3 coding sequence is TGTGCCAGCAGTGAAGCCTTCAACAGGCTTGGGGAGCAGTACTTC. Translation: CASSEAFNRLGEQYF.

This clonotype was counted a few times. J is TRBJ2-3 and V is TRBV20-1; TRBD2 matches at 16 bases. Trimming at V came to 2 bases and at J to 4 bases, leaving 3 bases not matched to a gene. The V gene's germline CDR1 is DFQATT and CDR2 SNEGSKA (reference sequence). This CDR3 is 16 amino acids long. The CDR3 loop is CSARRGTSGRADTQYF. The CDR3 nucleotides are TGCAGTGCTAGACGAGGGACTAGCGGGAGGGCAGATACGCAGTATTTT.

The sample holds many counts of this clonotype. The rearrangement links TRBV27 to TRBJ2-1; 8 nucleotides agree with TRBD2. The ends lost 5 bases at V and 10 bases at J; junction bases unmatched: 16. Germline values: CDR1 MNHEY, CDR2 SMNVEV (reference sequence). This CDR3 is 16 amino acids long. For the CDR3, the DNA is TGTGCCAGCAGTCCCTCAGCCGGAGCACGACTAGCGGAGCAGTTCTTC. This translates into CASSPSAGARLAEQFF.

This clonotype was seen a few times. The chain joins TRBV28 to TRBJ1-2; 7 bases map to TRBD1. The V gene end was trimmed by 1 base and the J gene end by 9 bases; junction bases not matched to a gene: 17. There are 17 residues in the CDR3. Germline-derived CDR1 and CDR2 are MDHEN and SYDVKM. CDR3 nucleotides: TGTGCCAGCAGTTTATCCCGTCTCACAGGGGAATTATTAAGCTACACCTTC. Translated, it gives CASSLSRLTGELLSYTF.

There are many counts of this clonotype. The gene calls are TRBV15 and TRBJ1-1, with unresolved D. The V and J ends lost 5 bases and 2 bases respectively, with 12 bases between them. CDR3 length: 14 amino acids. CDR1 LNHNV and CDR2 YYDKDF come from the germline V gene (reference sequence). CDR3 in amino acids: CATSLEGSNTEAFF. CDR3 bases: TGTGCCACCAGCCTGGAGGGTAGTAACACTGAAGCTTTCTTT.

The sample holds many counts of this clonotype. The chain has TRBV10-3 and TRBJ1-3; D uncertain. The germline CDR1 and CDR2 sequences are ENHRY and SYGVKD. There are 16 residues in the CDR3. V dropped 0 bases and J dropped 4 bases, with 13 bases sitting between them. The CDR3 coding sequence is TGTGCCATCAGTGAGTCAGAGGGAGGTGCGGGAAACACCATATATTTT. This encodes CAISESEGGAGNTIYF.

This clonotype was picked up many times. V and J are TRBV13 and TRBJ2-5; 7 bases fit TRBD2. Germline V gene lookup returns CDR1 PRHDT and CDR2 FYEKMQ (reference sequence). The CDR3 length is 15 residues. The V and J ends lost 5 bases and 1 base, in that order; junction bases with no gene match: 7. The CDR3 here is CASSPTLAAQETQYF. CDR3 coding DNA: TGTGCCAGCAGCCCCACCCTAGCGGCCCAAGAGACCCAGTACTTC.

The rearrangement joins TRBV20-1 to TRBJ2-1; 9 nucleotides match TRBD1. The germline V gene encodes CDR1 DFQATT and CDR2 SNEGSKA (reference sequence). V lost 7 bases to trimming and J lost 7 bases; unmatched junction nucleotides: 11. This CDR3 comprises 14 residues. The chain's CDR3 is CSVAGTGSTNEQFF. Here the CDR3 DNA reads TGCAGTGTTGCCGGGACAGGGTCTACAAATGAGCAGTTCTTC.

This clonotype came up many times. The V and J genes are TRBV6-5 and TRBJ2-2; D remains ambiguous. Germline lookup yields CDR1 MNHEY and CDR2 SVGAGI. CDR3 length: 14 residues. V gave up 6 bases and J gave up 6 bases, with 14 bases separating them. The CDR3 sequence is CASSPRAFPGELFF. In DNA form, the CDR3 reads TGTGCCAGCAGCCCTCGGGCCTTCCCCGGGGAGCTGTTTTTT.

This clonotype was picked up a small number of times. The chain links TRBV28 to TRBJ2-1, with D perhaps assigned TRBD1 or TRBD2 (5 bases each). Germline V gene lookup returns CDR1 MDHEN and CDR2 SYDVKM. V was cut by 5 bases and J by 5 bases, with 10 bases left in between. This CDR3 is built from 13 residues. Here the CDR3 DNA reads TGTGCCAGCAGTCTGAGAGGGGACAATGAGCAGTTCTTC. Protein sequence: CASSLRGDNEQFF.

The CDR3 nucleotides are TGCGCCAGCAGCTCGCTACCAGGGTTAGGGACTGAAGCTTTCTTT. This codes for CASSSLPGLGTEAFF. This sequence joins TRBV5-1 and TRBJ1-1; the D gene is possibly TRBD1 (5 bases). Per germline, CDR1 SGHRS and CDR2 YFSETQ. The V end was cut by 3 bases, the J end by 5 bases, with 17 bases between. This CDR3 region has 15 residues.

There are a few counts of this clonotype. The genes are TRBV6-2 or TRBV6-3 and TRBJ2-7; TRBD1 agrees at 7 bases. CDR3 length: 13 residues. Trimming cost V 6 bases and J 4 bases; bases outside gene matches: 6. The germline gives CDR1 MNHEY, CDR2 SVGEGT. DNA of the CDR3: TGTGCCAGCAGGCGAGGGGGCACGTACGAGCAGTACTTC. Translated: CASRRGGTYEQYF.

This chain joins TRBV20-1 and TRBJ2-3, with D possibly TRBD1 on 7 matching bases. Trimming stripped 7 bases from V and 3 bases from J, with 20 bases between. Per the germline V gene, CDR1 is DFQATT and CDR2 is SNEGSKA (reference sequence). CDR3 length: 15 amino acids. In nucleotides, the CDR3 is TGCAGTGGCGGGATGACAGGGCAGACAACAGATACGCAGTATTTT. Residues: CSGGMTGQTTDTQYF.

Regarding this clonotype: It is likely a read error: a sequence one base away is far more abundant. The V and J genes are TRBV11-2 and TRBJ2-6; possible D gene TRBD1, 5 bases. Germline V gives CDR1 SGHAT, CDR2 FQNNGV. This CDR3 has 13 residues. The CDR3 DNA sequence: TGTGCCAGCAGAGCCTCTGGGGCCAACATCCTGACTTTC. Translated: CASRASGANILTF.

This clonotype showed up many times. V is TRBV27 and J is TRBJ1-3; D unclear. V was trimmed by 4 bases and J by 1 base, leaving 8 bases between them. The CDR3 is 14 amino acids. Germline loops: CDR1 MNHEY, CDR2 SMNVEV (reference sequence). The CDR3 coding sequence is TGTGCCAGCAGTTCTGCCACTTCTGGAAACACCATATATTTT. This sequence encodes CASSSATSGNTIYF.

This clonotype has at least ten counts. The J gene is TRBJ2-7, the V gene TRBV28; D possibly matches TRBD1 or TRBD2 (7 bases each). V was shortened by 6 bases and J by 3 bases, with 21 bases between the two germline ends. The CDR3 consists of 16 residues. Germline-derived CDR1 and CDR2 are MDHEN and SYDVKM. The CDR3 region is CASSPRGRGPLYEQYF. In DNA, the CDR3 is TGTGCCAGCAGCCCCAGGGGGAGGGGGCCTCTCTACGAGCAGTACTTC.

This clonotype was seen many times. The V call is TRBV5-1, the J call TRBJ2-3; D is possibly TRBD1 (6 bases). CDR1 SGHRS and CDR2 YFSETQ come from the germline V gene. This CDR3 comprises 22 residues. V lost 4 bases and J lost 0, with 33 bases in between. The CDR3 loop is CASSPWTARTAQSRTSTDTQYF. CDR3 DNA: TGCGCCAGCAGCCCCTGGACAGCCCGGACTGCACAGTCCCGAACTAGCACAGATACGCAGTATTTT.

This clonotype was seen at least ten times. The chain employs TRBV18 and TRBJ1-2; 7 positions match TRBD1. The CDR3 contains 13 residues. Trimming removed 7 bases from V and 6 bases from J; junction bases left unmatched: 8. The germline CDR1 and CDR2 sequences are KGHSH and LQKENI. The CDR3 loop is CASFGDRVDGYTF. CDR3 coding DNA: TGTGCCAGCTTTGGAGACAGGGTGGATGGCTACACCTTC.

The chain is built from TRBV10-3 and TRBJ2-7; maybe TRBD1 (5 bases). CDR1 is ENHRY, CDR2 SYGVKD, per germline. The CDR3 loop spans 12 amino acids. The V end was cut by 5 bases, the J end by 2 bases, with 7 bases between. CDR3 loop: CAISQDTYEQYF. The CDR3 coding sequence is TGTGCCATCAGTCAGGACACCTACGAGCAGTACTTC.

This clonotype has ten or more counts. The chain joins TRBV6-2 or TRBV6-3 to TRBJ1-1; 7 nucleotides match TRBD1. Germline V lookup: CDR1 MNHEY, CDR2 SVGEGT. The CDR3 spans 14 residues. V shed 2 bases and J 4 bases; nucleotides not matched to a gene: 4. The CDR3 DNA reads TGTGCCAGCAGTTACGCCGGGACAGCCACTGAAGCTTTCTTT. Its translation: CASSYAGTATEAFF.

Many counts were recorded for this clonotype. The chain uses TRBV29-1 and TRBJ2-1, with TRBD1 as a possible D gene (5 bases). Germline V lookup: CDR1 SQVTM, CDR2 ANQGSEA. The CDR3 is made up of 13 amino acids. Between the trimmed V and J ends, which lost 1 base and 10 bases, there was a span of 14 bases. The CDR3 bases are TGCAGCGTTGAAGGGGGCCGTACGAGAGAGCAGTTCTTC. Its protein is CSVEGGRTREQFF.